One sample yielded the 17 T cell receptor beta chains listed below, sequenced in a study of blood T cell repertoires in COVID-19 (dated by TCRdb to between 2020 and 2021). The library came from the immunoSEQ multiplex PCR assay. Held by TCRdb, this immuneACCESS table contains in-frame sequences only and omits some clones. Under half of the omission traces to an unresolved V gene where checked; the cause of the rest is unknown. A total of roughly 49,000 clones appear in this sample, roughly 84% of them only once. The ten biggest clones cover roughly 1.4% of the sample. Input material: peripheral blood. Receptor source: a man aged 45 to 65 with acute or convalescent COVID-19.

This clone was seen just once. The genes are TRBV10-3 and TRBJ2-3; no firm D call. V was trimmed by 0 bases and J by 1 base, leaving 11 bases between them. CDR1 and CDR2 from the germline V gene are ENHRY and SYGVKD. The CDR3 sequence is 16 residues long. CDR3 in amino acids: CAISESGKPGTDTQYF. CDR3 bases: TGTGCCATCAGTGAGTCGGGCAAACCCGGCACAGATACGCAGTATTTT.

The chain has TRBV2 and TRBJ2-1; 7 nucleotides line up with TRBD1. This CDR3 contains 15 residues. The trim removed 5 bases at V and 0 bases at J, leaving 4 bases unmatched. The V gene's germline CDR1 is SNHLY and CDR2 FYNNEI. CDR3 nucleotide sequence: TGTGCCAGCAGTCGGGGACAGTCCTCCTACAATGAGCAGTTCTTC. Its protein is CASSRGQSSYNEQFF. The complete variable domain, with remaining parts taken from reference TRBV2 and TRBJ2-1, reads EPEVTQTPSHQVTQMGQEVILRCVPISNHLYFYWYRQILGQKVEFLVSFYNNEISEKSEIFDDQFSVERPDGSNFTLKIRSTKLEDSAMYFCASSRGQSSYNEQFFGPGTRLTVL.

Only one count was recorded for this clone. V usage is TRBV30 and J usage is TRBJ1-5; the D gene is possibly TRBD1 (5 bases). The CDR3 sequence is 15 residues long. In germline, CDR1 is GTSNPN, CDR2 SVGIG (reference sequence). Trimming removed 0 bases from V and 2 bases from J, with 11 bases in between. Written as DNA, the CDR3 is TGTGCCTGGAGTGTAGGGTCCAGGGGCAATCAGCCCCAGCATTTT. Protein sequence: CAWSVGSRGNQPQHF.

V usage is TRBV6-6 and J usage is TRBJ2-7; D is unclear. Trimming took off 7 bases at V and 1 base at J, with 17 bases between the two ends. This CDR3 comprises 15 residues. The germline V gene encodes CDR1 MNHNY and CDR2 SVGAGI (reference sequence). CDR3 coding DNA: TGTGCCAGCACTTATACGAGGCAGTTATCCTACGAGCAGTACTTC. Its protein product is CASTYTRQLSYEQYF.

This chain connects TRBV20-1 to TRBJ2-7; TRBD2 matches at 9 bases. Unmatched junction bases numbered 11, after V lost 3 bases and J lost 5 bases. CDR1 is DFQATT and CDR2 is SNEGSKA in the germline V gene (reference sequence). This CDR3 contains 15 residues. CDR3 in DNA: TGCAGTGCTAGTTGGTTAGCGGGAGTTCAGGACGAGCAGTACTTC. Translation gives CSASWLAGVQDEQYF.

The J gene is TRBJ2-7, the V gene TRBV4-2; no clear D. The CDR3 is 13 residues long. Germline CDR1 is LGHNA and CDR2 is YNFKEQ. Trimming removed 0 bases from V and 6 bases from J, with 9 bases in between. The CDR3 region is CASSQEGTPEQYF. CDR3 nucleotides: TGTGCCAGCAGCCAAGAGGGCACACCCGAGCAGTACTTC.

This clone was seen more than once but under ten times. V is TRBV28 and J is TRBJ2-7; the D gene is possibly TRBD2 (5 bases). CDR1 MDHEN and CDR2 SYDVKM come from the germline V gene. The V end lost 3 bases, the J end lost 2 bases, and 8 bases lay between the germline ends. This CDR3 is 13 amino acids long. The CDR3 region is CASSLGRTYEQYF. The CDR3 DNA sequence: TGTGCCAGCAGTTTGGGGAGAACCTACGAGCAGTACTTC.

This clone was seen a few times. The CDR3 DNA is TGTGCCAGCAGCTTAGGATACAGGGTGGACGAAAAACTGTTTTTT. This gives the protein CASSLGYRVDEKLFF. V usage is TRBV7-2 and J usage is TRBJ1-4, with a tentative D call TRBD1 (6 bases). V dropped 1 base and J dropped 8 bases, with 14 bases sitting between them. CDR1 and CDR2 (germline): SGHTA, FQGNSA. This CDR3 comprises 15 residues. Complete variable domain (other parts from reference TRBV7-2 and TRBJ1-4): GAGVSQSPSNKVTEKGKDVELRCDPISGHTALYWYRQSLGQGLEFLIYFQGNSAPDKSGLPSDRFSAERTGGSVSTLTIQRTQQEDSAVYLCASSLGYRVDEKLFFGSGTQLSVL.

This chain links TRBV28 with TRBJ1-5, with TRBD1 matching 9 bases. J gave up 6 bases and V 5 bases, and 14 bases lay outside the gene matches. The CDR3 loop spans 17 amino acids. Germline V gene sequence: CDR1 MDHEN, CDR2 SYDVKM. The CDR3 here is CASSTTPYRGLGQPQHF. For the CDR3, the DNA is TGTGCCAGCAGTACCACTCCCTACAGGGGGCTGGGTCAGCCCCAGCATTTT.

J is TRBJ2-1 and V is TRBV6-6; 10 positions agree with TRBD1. CDR1 and CDR2 from the germline V gene are MNHNY and SVGAGI (reference sequence). J gave up 16 bases and V 6 bases, and 12 bases lay outside the gene matches. CDR3 length: 13 residues. For the CDR3, the DNA is TGTGCCAGCAGCAGTCCCGGGACAGGGGATATATTCTTC. The encoded protein is CASSSPGTGDIFF.

This chain links TRBV19 with TRBJ2-1, with D possibly TRBD2 on 5 matching bases. The V gene's germline CDR1 is LNHDA and CDR2 SQIVND (reference sequence). The CDR3 sequence is 13 residues long. The ends were cut back, 8 bases at V and 4 bases at J, with 12 bases in the middle. The chain's CDR3 is CASRGSAYNEQFF. The DNA for the CDR3 is TGTGCCAGTCGAGGGTCAGCTTACAATGAGCAGTTCTTC.

The chain is built from TRBV9 and TRBJ2-5; TRBD2 is a possible D gene (5 bases). Germline-derived CDR1 and CDR2 are SGDLS and YYNGEE. The V gene lost 0 bases and the J gene lost 3 bases, with 12 bases spanning the gap. The CDR3 spans 15 residues. In DNA, the CDR3 is TGTGCCAGCAGCGTAGGGCAGCGGACCGAAGAGACCCAGTACTTC. It yields the protein CASSVGQRTEETQYF.

V usage is TRBV6-5 and J usage is TRBJ2-2; no reliable D call. CDR1 and CDR2 (germline): MNHEY, SVGAGI. The CDR3 loop spans 14 amino acids. V was trimmed by 11 bases and J by 1 base, leaving 14 bases between them. The CDR3 DNA follows: TGTGCCCATCAAGGAGATTTGAACACCGGGGAGCTGTTTTTT. Translation: CAHQGDLNTGELFF.

This sequence joins TRBV18 and TRBJ2-7; tentative D call: TRBD2 (5 bases). Germline lookup yields CDR1 KGHSH and CDR2 LQKENI. Trimming took off 4 bases at V and 3 bases at J, with 13 bases between the two ends. The CDR3 consists of 14 residues. CDR3 nucleotide sequence: TGTGCCAGCTCACGTAGTCAGGAGGTCTACGAGCAGTACTTC. The encoded protein is CASSRSQEVYEQYF.

The chain links TRBV18 to TRBJ1-5, with D tentatively TRBD1 (5 bases). The CDR3 extends over 15 amino acids. CDR1 is KGHSH, CDR2 LQKENI, per germline. Trimming stripped 3 bases from V and 4 bases from J, with 13 bases between. CDR3 region: CASSPMGGTNQPQHF. For the CDR3, the DNA is TGTGCCAGCTCACCCATGGGGGGTACTAATCAGCCCCAGCATTTT.

This clone was found a few times. This sequence joins TRBV28 and TRBJ1-6, with D perhaps TRBD1 (5 bases). The V end lost 4 bases, the J end lost 9 bases, and 16 bases lay between the germline ends. The germline V gene encodes CDR1 MDHEN and CDR2 SYDVKM. The CDR3 has 15 residues. The CDR3 DNA reads TGTGCCAGCAGTTCCCCGTTCAGGGTGGGTTCACCCCTCCACTTT. Protein product: CASSSPFRVGSPLHF. Full variable domain (missing parts from reference TRBV28 and TRBJ1-6): DVKVTQSSRYLVKRTGEKVFLECVQDMDHENMFWYRQDPGLGLRLIYFSYDVKMKEKGDIPEGYSVSREKKERFSLILESASTNQTSMYLCASSSPFRVGSPLHFGNGTRLTVT.

V usage is TRBV10-1 and J usage is TRBJ2-1, with TRBD2 identical over 9 bases. Germline V lookup: CDR1 WNHNN, CDR2 SYGVQD (reference sequence). With 0 bases clipped from V and 0 bases from J, the junction kept 6 bases outside the gene matches. The CDR3 totals 18 residues. The chain's CDR3 is CASSESSGGAISYNEQFF. The DNA of the CDR3 is TGCGCCAGCAGTGAGTCTAGCGGGGGCGCCATCTCCTACAATGAGCAGTTCTTC.